The 27 T cell receptor beta chains reported below all come from one sample, sequenced in a study of T-cell reconstitution after alpha-beta-depleted transplantation in children. TCRbeta library preparation incorporated unique molecular identifiers. Each CDR3 protein is one row after TCRdb ran MiXCR on the PCR reads. The data show around 230,000 distinct CDR3 sequences, roughly 15% seen once. Sequencing was performed on PBMCs, mostly from graft donor cells, taken 360 days after TCRalphabeta/CD19-depleted stem cell transplant. The receptor set was obtained from a male patient aged 2 to 10 who had a stem cell transplant for acute lymphoblastic leukemia, so the T cells may come from the graft donor.

This clonotype was seen a few times. This chain links TRBV18 with TRBJ1-3; D is uncertain. Looked up from germline, CDR1 is KGHSH and CDR2 is LQKENI. The CDR3 runs to 15 residues. Trimming removed 6 bases from V and 4 bases from J, with 16 bases in between. CDR3: CASSPTDNNGNTIYF. CDR3 DNA sequence: TGTGCCAGCTCGCCGACTGACAACAACGGAAACACCATATATTTT.

This clonotype came up many times. The gene calls are TRBV10-3 and TRBJ2-7; D possibly matches TRBD1 or TRBD2 (5 bases each). V dropped 0 bases and J dropped 4 bases, with 13 bases sitting between them. CDR1 and CDR2 (germline): ENHRY, SYGVKD. The length of the CDR3 is 15 residues. CDR3: CAISESIGGEYEQYF. CDR3 DNA sequence: TGTGCCATCAGTGAGTCGATTGGGGGAGAGTACGAGCAGTACTTC.

This clonotype was picked up many times. V gene TRBV5-1 combines with J gene TRBJ2-2, with no clear D. Germline CDR1 SGHRS, CDR2 YFSETQ. The CDR3 sequence is 18 residues long. V lost 4 bases, J lost 6 bases, and 25 bases lay in between. The CDR3, as DNA: TGCGCCAGCAGCGGGAACCTCACTGAGTATCCCCCCGCCGGGGAGCTGTTTTTT. Encoded protein: CASSGNLTEYPPAGELFF.

V and J are TRBV28 and TRBJ1-5; D gene ambiguous. Trimming removed 3 bases at V and 8 bases at J, with 11 bases between. Per the germline V gene, CDR1 is MDHEN and CDR2 is SYDVKM. The CDR3 loop spans 13 amino acids. CDR3 in amino acids: CASSLPYQEPQHF. The CDR3 nucleotides are TGTGCCAGCAGTTTGCCCTATCAGGAGCCCCAGCATTTT.

Ten or more counts support this clonotype. V usage is TRBV18 and J usage is TRBJ1-2; a possible D gene is TRBD1 (5 bases). Trimming took off 3 bases at V and 8 bases at J, with 16 bases between the two ends. Germline-derived CDR1 and CDR2 are KGHSH and LQKENI. The CDR3 consists of 14 residues. The CDR3 spells CASSPIEGRGGYTF. DNA for the CDR3: TGTGCCAGCTCACCGATCGAGGGGCGTGGGGGCTACACCTTC.

This chain links TRBV7-2 with TRBJ2-1; perhaps TRBD1 as D (7 bases). V shed 6 bases and J shed 7 bases, with 16 bases lying between them. The CDR3 extends over 14 amino acids. Germline V CDR1 and CDR2: SGHTA, FQGNSA. The CDR3 here is CASRSRTGGNEQFF. In DNA, the CDR3 is TGTGCCAGCAGATCCCGGACAGGAGGGAATGAGCAGTTCTTC.

The chain has TRBV7-9 and TRBJ1-4; D might be TRBD1 (5 bases). Trimming stripped 6 bases from V and 12 bases from J, with 14 bases between. Germline V lookup: CDR1 SEHNR, CDR2 FQNEAQ (reference sequence). The CDR3 spans 12 residues. The DNA for the CDR3 is TGTGCCAGCAGTCCGGGGGGGAAGGAACTGTTTTTT. This codes for CASSPGGKELFF. Filled out from reference TRBV7-9 and TRBJ1-4, the complete variable domain reads DTGVSQNPRHKITKRGQNVTFRCDPISEHNRLYWYRQTLGQGPEFLTYFQNEAQLEKSRLLSDRFSAERPKGSFSTLEIQRTEQGDSAMYLCASSPGGKELFFGSGTQLSVL.

In its sample, this clonotype was seen a few times. The chain has TRBV12-3 or TRBV12-4 and TRBJ1-3, with a possible D match to TRBD1 (6 bases). The CDR3 extends over 15 amino acids. V was shortened by 0 bases and J by 3 bases, with 9 bases between the two germline ends. DNA of the CDR3: TGTGCCAGCAGTTTAGCGCTACAGGGTGGAAACACCATATATTTT. Encoded protein: CASSLALQGGNTIYF.

This clonotype has only a few counts. The V gene is TRBV11-2, the J gene TRBJ2-2; maybe TRBD1 (7 bases). Trimming pared 3 bases from V and 2 bases from J, leaving 13 bases between. Germline CDR1 reads SGHAT; CDR2 reads FQNNGV. The CDR3 length is 16 residues. This CDR3 is CASSFTGEDNTGELFF. CDR3 bases: TGTGCCAGCAGCTTTACAGGGGAGGATAACACCGGGGAGCTGTTTTTT.

The gene calls are TRBV18 and TRBJ2-1; D not certain. V was pared by 3 bases and J by 6 bases, with 15 bases between. Germline V gene sequence: CDR1 KGHSH, CDR2 LQKENI. The CDR3 sequence is 15 residues long. CDR3 protein: CASSPTRLEANEQFF. The CDR3, as DNA: TGTGCCAGCTCACCGACGAGGCTAGAGGCCAATGAGCAGTTCTTC.

The chain employs TRBV20-1 and TRBJ2-4; 7 bases are shared with TRBD1. Trimming cost V 6 bases and J 5 bases; bases outside gene matches: 7. Germline loops: CDR1 DFQATT, CDR2 SNEGSKA (reference sequence). The CDR3 loop spans 13 amino acids. CDR3 amino acids: CSATPGQQNIQYF. The CDR3 nucleotides read TGCAGTGCAACCCCGGGACAGCAAAACATTCAGTACTTC.

This clonotype was counted between two and nine times. The rearrangement links TRBV20-1 to TRBJ1-1, with D unclear. The V end was cut by 2 bases, the J end by 1 base, with 8 bases between. This CDR3 comprises 13 residues. Germline CDR1 DFQATT, CDR2 SNEGSKA (reference sequence). CDR3 sequence: CSARPQENTEAFF. The CDR3 DNA reads as TGCAGTGCTAGACCGCAGGAGAACACTGAAGCTTTCTTT.

This clonotype was seen more than once but under ten times. The chain joins TRBV10-3 to TRBJ1-3; perhaps TRBD1 as D (6 bases). CDR3 length: 15 residues. V dropped 10 bases and J dropped 0 bases, with 16 bases sitting between them. Germline V gene sequence: CDR1 ENHRY, CDR2 SYGVKD. The CDR3 sequence is CASGQHPSSGNTIYF. The DNA for the CDR3 is TGTGCCAGCGGACAGCACCCTTCCTCTGGAAACACCATATATTTT.

The chain has TRBV6-2 or TRBV6-3 and TRBJ2-1, with 8 bases that match TRBD2. The CDR3 consists of 16 residues. V gave up 7 bases and J gave up 0 bases; unmatched junction bases: 8. Per the germline V gene, CDR1 is MNHEY and CDR2 is SVGEGT. CDR3 sequence: CASTLRGGSSYNEQFF. The CDR3 region has the DNA TGTGCCAGCACTTTACGGGGGGGAAGCTCCTACAATGAGCAGTTCTTC.

Note on this clonotype: An end of the junction does not agree with germline; a read error may underlie this. V and J are TRBV7-6 and TRBJ2-3; a weak D match, TRBD2 (6 bases). The germline gives CDR1 SGHVS, CDR2 FNYEAQ. This CDR3 has 15 amino acids. CDR3 residues: CVSSSREGRTDTQYF. As DNA, the CDR3 is TGTGTCAGCAGCTCCCGCGAGGGGAGGACAGATACGCAGTATTTT.

This rearrangement joins TRBV5-1 to TRBJ2-3; maybe TRBD2 (7 bases). Germline V gene lookup returns CDR1 SGHRS and CDR2 YFSETQ. This CDR3 is built from 13 residues. V was clipped by 6 bases and J by 4 bases, with 12 bases between them. In nucleotides, the CDR3 is TGCGCCAGCAACCCGGGGGGCCCAGATACGCAGTATTTT. Translated, it gives CASNPGGPDTQYF.

The chain is built from TRBV27 and TRBJ1-2; a weak D match, TRBD1 (5 bases). CDR1 is MNHEY and CDR2 is SMNVEV in the germline V gene (reference sequence). CDR3 length: 14 residues. With 2 bases removed from V and 2 bases from J, the gap between germline ends came to 9 bases. CDR3: CASSLHWGNYGYTF. In DNA form, the CDR3 reads TGTGCCAGCAGTTTACATTGGGGGAACTATGGCTACACCTTC.

This chain links TRBV2 with TRBJ2-3; D is perhaps TRBD1 (6 bases). V was clipped by 4 bases and J by 4 bases, with 15 bases between them. The CDR3 has 15 amino acids. Looked up from germline, CDR1 is SNHLY and CDR2 is FYNNEI. The CDR3 DNA reads TGTGCCAGCAGTGCCCAATCTCAGGGGCCAGATACGCAGTATTTT. Its protein is CASSAQSQGPDTQYF.

The table lists this clonotype with a few counts. This chain connects TRBV2 to TRBJ2-3; D unresolved. The germline V and J ends were trimmed by 10 bases and 1 base, with 3 bases remaining between them. The CDR3 is made up of 10 amino acids. Germline CDR1 is SNHLY and CDR2 is FYNNEI. CDR3 bases: TGTGCCACCCGCACAGATACGCAGTATTTT. Amino acid sequence: CATRTDTQYF.

The chain uses TRBV3-1 and TRBJ2-1; 15 bases line up with TRBD2. The CDR3 sequence is 19 residues long. Germline-derived CDR1 and CDR2 are LGHDT and YNNKEL (reference sequence). V shed 4 bases, J shed 8 bases, and the junction held 15 bases outside the gene matches. In DNA, the CDR3 is TGTGCCAGCAGCCCCCCCCGGACTAGCGGGGGGGATTCTAAGGATGAGCAGTTCTTC. Amino acid sequence: CASSPPRTSGGDSKDEQFF.

The chain couples TRBV7-2 to TRBJ1-6; possibly TRBD1 for D (5 bases). CDR3 length equals 14 residues. Germline CDR1 SGHTA, CDR2 FQGNSA. Trimming left V 2 bases short and J 7 bases short, with 9 bases between. The CDR3 DNA reads as TGTGCCAGCAGCTTACAGGGTTTGAATTCACCCCTCCACTTT. It translates to CASSLQGLNSPLHF. The full variable domain, its missing parts supplied by reference TRBV7-2 and TRBJ1-6, is GAGVSQSPSNKVTEKGKDVELRCDPISGHTALYWYRQSLGQGLEFLIYFQGNSAPDKSGLPSDRFSAERTGGSVSTLTIQRTQQEDSAVYLCASSLQGLNSPLHFGNGTRLTVT.

The chain combines TRBV7-9 with TRBJ2-7, with D perhaps matching TRBD1 or TRBD2 (5 bases each). Per germline, CDR1 SEHNR and CDR2 FQNEAQ (reference sequence). The CDR3 covers 15 residues. Trimming shortened V by 6 bases and J by 3 bases, and 18 bases separated the two germline ends. The CDR3 region is CASRGPGQPDYEQYF. The DNA for the CDR3 is TGTGCCAGCAGGGGACCCGGGCAGCCCGACTACGAGCAGTACTTC.

The chain recombines TRBV12-3 or TRBV12-4 with TRBJ2-5; D is unclear. V gave up 0 bases and J gave up 0 bases, with 8 bases separating them. The CDR3 has 15 residues. The CDR3, as DNA: TGTGCCAGCAGTTTAGCCAGCAGGCACCAAGAGACCCAGTACTTC. This gives the protein CASSLASRHQETQYF.

This clonotype appeared a few times. Germline and junction disagree at one end, which may indicate a read error. The V gene is TRBV28, the J gene TRBJ2-1, with D perhaps TRBD2 (6 bases). CDR3 length: 15 residues. CDR1 and CDR2 (germline): MDHEN, SYDVKM. The CDR3: CASSFYRNRRVEPFF. In nucleotides, the CDR3 is TGTGCCAGCAGTTTCTATCGGAACAGGAGGGTTGAGCCGTTCTTC.

This clonotype was detected only a few times. The CDR3 sequence is CASSLFFHEQYF. For the CDR3, the DNA is TGTGCCAGCAGTTTATTCTTCCACGAGCAGTACTTC. The chain is built from TRBV12-3 or TRBV12-4 and TRBJ2-7; D gene ambiguous. The CDR3 is made up of 12 amino acids. The ends were cut back, 2 bases at V and 5 bases at J, with 7 bases in the middle.

This clonotype was seen only a few times. V and J are TRBV18 and TRBJ1-5, with 7 bases matching TRBD1. Germline-derived CDR1 and CDR2 are KGHSH and LQKENI. Unmatched junction bases numbered 9, after V lost 4 bases and J lost 0 bases. The CDR3 consists of 17 residues. The CDR3: CASSLFGTEHSNQPQHF. CDR3 in DNA: TGTGCCAGCTCACTCTTCGGGACAGAACATAGCAATCAGCCCCAGCATTTT.

This clonotype has just a few counts. The rearrangement joins TRBV7-2 to TRBJ2-1, with D tentatively TRBD2 (7 bases). The CDR3 contains 17 residues. The germline V gene encodes CDR1 SGHTA and CDR2 FQGNSA. Deletions cut 5 bases from V and 5 bases from J, with 22 bases between. CDR3 nucleotides: TGTGCCAGCAGCCCTTTCGCCGGAGGGGGGGGGAACAATGAGCAGTTCTTC. This translates into CASSPFAGGGGNNEQFF.